This T cell receptor (beta chain) appears in the sequencing data of a study of shared clonotypes between healthy human individuals. Whole-study results and caveats: Clonotype sharing among donors, it was expected, would be affected by sequencing depth.

The length of the CDR3 is 16 residues. Germline V gene lookup returns CDR1 SEHNR and CDR2 FQNEAQ (reference sequence). Trimming pared 2 bases from V and 1 base from J, leaving 15 bases between. In regard to this clone: No antigen is known for it.

Generated by immunoSEQ multiplex PCR, the TCRdb table keeps only in-frame clones and is missing some. The sample has 1.4 million or so clones, just under 99% seen once; the top ten hold 0.36%. The receptor comes from a man aged 30 to 45 in good health. The genes are TRBV7-9 and TRBJ2-7; perhaps TRBD2 as D (5 bases). What was sequenced was naive CD4+ T cells sorted from blood. Subset here: CD45RA+ positively selected. The CDR3 sequence is CASSLSRGYGSYEQYF. CDR3 in DNA: TGTGCCAGCAGCTTATCCCGGGGATACGGATCCTACGAGCAGTACTTC.